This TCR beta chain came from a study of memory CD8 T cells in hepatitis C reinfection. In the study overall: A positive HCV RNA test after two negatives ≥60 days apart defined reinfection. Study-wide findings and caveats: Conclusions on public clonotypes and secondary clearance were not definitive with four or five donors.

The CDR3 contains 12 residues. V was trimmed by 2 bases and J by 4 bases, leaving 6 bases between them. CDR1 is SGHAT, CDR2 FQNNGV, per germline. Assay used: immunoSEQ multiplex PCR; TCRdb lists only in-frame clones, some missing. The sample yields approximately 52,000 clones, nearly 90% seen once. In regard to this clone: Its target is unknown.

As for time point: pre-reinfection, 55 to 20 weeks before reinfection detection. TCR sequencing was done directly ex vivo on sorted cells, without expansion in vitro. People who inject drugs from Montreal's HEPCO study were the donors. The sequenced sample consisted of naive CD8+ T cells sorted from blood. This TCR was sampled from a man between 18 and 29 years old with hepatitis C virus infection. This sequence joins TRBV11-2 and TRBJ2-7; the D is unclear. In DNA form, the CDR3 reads TGTGCCAGCAGCTTAATCCCGTACGAGCAGTACTTC. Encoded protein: CASSLIPYEQYF.